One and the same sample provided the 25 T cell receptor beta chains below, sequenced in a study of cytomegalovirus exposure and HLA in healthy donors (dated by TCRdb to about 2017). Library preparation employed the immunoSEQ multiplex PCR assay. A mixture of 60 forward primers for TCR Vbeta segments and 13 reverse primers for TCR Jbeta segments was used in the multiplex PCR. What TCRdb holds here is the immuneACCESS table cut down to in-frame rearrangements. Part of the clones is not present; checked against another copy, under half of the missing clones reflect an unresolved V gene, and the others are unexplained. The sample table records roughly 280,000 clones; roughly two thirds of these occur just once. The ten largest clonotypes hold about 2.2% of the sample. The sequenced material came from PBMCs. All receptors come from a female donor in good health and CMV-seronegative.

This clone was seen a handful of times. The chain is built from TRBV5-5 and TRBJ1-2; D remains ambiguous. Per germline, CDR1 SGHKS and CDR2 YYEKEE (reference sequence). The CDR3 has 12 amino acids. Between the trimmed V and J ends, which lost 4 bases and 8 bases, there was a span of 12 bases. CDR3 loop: CASSPAWRGYTF. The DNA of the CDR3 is TGTGCCAGCAGCCCCGCATGGAGAGGCTACACCTTC.

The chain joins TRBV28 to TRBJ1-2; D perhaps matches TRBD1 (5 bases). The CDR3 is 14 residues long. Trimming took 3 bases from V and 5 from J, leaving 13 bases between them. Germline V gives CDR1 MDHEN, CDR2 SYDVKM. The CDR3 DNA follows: TGTGCCAGCAGTTTGGACTTTGGGGGGTATGGCTACACCTTC. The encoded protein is CASSLDFGGYGYTF.

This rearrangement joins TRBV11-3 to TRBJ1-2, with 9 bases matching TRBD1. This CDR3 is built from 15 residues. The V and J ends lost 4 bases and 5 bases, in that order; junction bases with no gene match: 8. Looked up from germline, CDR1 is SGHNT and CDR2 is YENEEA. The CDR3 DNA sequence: TGTGCCAGCAGCTCGGGACAGGGAAGGGCGTATGGCTACACCTTC. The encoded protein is CASSSGQGRAYGYTF.

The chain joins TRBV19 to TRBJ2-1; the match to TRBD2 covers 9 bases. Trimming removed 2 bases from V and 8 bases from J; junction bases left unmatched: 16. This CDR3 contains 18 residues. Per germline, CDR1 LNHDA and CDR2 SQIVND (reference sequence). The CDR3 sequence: CASSIYFPIGAGGDEQFF. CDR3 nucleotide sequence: TGTGCCAGTAGTATATATTTCCCTATTGGAGCGGGAGGAGATGAGCAGTTCTTC. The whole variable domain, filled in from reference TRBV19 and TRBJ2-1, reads DGGITQSPKYLFRKEGQNVTLSCEQNLNHDAMYWYRQDPGQGLRLIYYSQIVNDFQKGDIAEGYSVSREKKESFPLTVTSAQKNPTAFYLCASSIYFPIGAGGDEQFFGPGTRLTVL.

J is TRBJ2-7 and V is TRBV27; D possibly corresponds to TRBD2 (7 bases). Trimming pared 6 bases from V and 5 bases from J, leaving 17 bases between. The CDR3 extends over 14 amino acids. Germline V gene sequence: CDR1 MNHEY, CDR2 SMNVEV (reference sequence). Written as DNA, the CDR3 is TGTGCCAGCAGAAGGGGGGGGGCGCTCGACGAGCAGTACTTC. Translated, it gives CASRRGGALDEQYF.

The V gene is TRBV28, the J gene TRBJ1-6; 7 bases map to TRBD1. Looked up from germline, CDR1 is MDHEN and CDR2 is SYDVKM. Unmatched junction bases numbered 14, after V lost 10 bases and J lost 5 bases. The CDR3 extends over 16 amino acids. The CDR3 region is CATQGRDGTDNSPLHF. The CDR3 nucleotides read TGTGCCACCCAGGGACGGGACGGGACAGATAATTCACCCCTCCACTTT.

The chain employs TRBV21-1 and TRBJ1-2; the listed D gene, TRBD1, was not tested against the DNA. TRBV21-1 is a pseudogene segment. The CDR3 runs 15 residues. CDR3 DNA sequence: TGTGCCAGCACTCCTCCTCCCAGGGCCAACTATGGCTACACCTTC. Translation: CASTPPPRANYGYTF.

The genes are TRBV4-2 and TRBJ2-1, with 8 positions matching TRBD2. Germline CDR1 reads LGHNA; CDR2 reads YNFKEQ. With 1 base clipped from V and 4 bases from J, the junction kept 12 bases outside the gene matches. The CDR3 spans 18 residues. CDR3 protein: CASSQVRPLADIYNEQFF. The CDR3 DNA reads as TGTGCCAGCAGCCAAGTACGCCCACTAGCGGACATTTACAATGAGCAGTTCTTC.

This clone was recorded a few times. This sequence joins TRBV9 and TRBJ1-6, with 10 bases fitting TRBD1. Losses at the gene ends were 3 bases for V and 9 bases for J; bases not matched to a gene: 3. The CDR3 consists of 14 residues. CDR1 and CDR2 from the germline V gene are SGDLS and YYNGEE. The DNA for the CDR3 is TGTGCCAGCAGCGCATGGGACAGGGGTTCACCCCTCCACTTT. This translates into CASSAWDRGSPLHF.

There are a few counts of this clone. CDR3 in DNA: TGTGCCAGCAGCTTGAACAGGGCTAACTATGGCTACACCTTC. Translating it yields CASSLNRANYGYTF. This chain joins TRBV5-6 and TRBJ1-2; tentative D call: TRBD1 (6 bases). Trimming removed 1 base at V and 0 bases at J, with 7 bases between. This CDR3 comprises 14 residues. Germline values: CDR1 SGHDT, CDR2 YYEEEE.

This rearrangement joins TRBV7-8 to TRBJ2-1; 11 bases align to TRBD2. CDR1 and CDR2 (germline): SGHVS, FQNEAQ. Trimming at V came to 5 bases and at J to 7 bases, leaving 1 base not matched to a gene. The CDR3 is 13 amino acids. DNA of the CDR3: TGTGCCAGCAGCCGACTAGCGGGAAATGAGCAGTTCTTC. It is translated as CASSRLAGNEQFF.

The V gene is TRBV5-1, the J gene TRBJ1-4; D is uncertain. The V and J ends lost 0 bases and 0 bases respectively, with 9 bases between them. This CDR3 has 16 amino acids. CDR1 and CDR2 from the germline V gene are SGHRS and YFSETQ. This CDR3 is CASSLDPTATNEKLFF. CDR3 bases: TGCGCCAGCAGCTTGGACCCCACAGCAACTAATGAAAAACTGTTTTTT.

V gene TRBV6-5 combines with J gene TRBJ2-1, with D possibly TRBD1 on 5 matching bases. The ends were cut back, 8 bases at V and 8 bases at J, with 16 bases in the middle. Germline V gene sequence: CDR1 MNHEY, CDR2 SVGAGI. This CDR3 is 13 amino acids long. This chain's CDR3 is CASRITGLHEQFF. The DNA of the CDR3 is TGTGCCAGCCGGATCACAGGATTGCATGAGCAGTTCTTC.

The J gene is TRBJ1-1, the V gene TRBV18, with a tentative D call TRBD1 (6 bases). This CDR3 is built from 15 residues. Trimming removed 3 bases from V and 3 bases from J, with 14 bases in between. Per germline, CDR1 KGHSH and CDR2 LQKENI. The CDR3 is CASSPDRTGHTEAFF. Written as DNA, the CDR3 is TGTGCCAGCTCACCGGACAGAACCGGGCACACTGAAGCTTTCTTT.

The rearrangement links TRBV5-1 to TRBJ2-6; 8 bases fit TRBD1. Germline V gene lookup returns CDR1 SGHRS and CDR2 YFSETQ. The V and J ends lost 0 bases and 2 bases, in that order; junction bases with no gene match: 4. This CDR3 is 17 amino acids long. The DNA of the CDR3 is TGCGCCAGCAGCTTGGTTCAGGGGGCGCCTGGGGCCAACGTCCTGACTTTC. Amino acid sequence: CASSLVQGAPGANVLTF.

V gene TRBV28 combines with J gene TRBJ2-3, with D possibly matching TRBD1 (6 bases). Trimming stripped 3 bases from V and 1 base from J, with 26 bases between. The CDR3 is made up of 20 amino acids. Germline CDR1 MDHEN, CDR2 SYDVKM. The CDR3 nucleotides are TGTGCCAGCAGTTTTTTGGGGGAGTCTTTGGGACAAGGCGGCACAGATACGCAGTATTTT. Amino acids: CASSFLGESLGQGGTDTQYF.

DNA of the CDR3: TGTGCCAGCAGCTTAGGGGCGGGAGGGGCAGATACGCAGTATTTT. Residues: CASSLGAGGADTQYF. The V call is TRBV11-3, the J call TRBJ2-3, with 9 positions matching TRBD2. Losses at the gene ends were 1 base for V and 4 bases for J; bases not matched to a gene: 3. The CDR3 spans 15 residues. The germline V gene encodes CDR1 SGHNT and CDR2 YENEEA.

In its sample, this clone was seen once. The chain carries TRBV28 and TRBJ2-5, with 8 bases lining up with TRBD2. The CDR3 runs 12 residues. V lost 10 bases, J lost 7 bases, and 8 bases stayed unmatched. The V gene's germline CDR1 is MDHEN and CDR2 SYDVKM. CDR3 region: CATGAGEGTQYF. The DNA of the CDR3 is TGTGCCACCGGAGCGGGAGAGGGGACCCAGTACTTC.

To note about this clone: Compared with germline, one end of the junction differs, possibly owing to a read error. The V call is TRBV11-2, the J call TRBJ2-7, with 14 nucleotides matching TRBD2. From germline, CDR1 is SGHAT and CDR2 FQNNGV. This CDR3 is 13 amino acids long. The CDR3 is CASSSTGLAGVDF. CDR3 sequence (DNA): TGTGCCAGCAGCTCGACGGGACTAGCGGGAGTAGATTTC.

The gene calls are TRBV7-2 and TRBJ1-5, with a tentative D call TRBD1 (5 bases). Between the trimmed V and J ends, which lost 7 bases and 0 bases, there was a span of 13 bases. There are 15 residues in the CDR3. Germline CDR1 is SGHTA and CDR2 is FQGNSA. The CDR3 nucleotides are TGTGCCAGCAACCAGGGAGGGTATAGCAATCAGCCCCAGCATTTT. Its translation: CASNQGGYSNQPQHF.

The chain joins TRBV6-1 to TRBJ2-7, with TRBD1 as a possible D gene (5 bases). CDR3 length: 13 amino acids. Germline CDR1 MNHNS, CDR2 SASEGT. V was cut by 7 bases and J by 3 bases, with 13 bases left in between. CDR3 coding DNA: TGTGCCAGCACCGCAGGGCCGATCTACGAGCAGTACTTC. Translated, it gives CASTAGPIYEQYF.

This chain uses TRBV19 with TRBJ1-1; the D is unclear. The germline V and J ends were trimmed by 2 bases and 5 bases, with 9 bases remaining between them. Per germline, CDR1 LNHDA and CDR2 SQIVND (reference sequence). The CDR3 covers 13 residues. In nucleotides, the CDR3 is TGTGCCAGTAGTATACAACAGCAGACTGAAGCTTTCTTT. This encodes CASSIQQQTEAFF.

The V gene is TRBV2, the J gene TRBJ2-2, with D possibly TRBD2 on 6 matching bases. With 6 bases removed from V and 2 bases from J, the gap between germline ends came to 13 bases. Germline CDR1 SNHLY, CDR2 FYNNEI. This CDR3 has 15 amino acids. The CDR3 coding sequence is TGTGCCAGCAGGCCTGGGACTCTAAACACCGGGGAGCTGTTTTTT. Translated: CASRPGTLNTGELFF.

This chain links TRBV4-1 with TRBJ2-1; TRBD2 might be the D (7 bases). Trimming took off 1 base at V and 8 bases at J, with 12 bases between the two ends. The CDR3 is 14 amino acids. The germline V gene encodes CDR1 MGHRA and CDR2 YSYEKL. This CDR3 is CASSQVRGGDEQFF. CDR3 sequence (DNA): TGCGCCAGCAGCCAAGTTAGGGGGGGCGATGAGCAGTTCTTC.

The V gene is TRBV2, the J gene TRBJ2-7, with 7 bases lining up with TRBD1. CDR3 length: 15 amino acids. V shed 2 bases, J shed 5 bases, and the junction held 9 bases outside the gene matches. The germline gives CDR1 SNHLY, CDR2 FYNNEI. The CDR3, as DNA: TGTGCCAGCAGTGAATTCATAGTAGGGGGCAACGAGCAGTACTTC. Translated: CASSEFIVGGNEQYF. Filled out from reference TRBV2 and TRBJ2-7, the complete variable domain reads EPEVTQTPSHQVTQMGQEVILRCVPISNHLYFYWYRQILGQKVEFLVSFYNNEISEKSEIFDDQFSVERPDGSNFTLKIRSTKLEDSAMYFCASSEFIVGGNEQYFGPGTRLTVT.